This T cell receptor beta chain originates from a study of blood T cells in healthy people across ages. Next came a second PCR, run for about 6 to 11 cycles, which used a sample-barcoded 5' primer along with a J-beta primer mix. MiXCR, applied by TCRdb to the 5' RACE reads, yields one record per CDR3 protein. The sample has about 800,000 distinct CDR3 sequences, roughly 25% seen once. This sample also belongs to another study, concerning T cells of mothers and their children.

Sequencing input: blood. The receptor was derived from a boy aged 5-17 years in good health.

For the CDR3, the DNA is TGTGCCAGCAGTTTAGGGCTCGGACTAAATCAGCCCCAGCATTTT. Amino acids: CASSLGLGLNQPQHF. V is TRBV12-3 or TRBV12-4 and J is TRBJ1-5, with D uncertain. CDR3 size: 15 residues. V gave up 1 base and J gave up 4 bases, with 11 bases separating them.